This T cell receptor beta chain was obtained from a study of prognosis after radiotherapy for stage I lung cancer. This clonotype has at least ten counts. TCR beta CDR3 amplification from genomic DNA was performed by two-round multiplex PCR. Primers specific to each TRBV and TRBJ gene were used in first-round PCR. TCRdb passed the multiplex PCR reads through MiXCR, listing each CDR3 protein once. The table records about 14,000 distinct CDR3 sequences, 25% to 35% of them present only once. Trimming cost V 4 bases and J 0 bases, with 13 bases left between them. The CDR3 loop spans 16 amino acids. Germline V gene sequence: CDR1 MGHRA, CDR2 YSYEKL.

The sequencing used PBMCs, collected before or after stereotactic body radiation therapy (not recorded which). The V and J genes are TRBV4-1 and TRBJ2-1; D may be TRBD2 (5 bases). This TCR derives from a donor older than 45 with non-small cell lung cancer. The CDR3 bases are TGCGCCAGCAGCCTGAAGCGGAGGAGCTCCTACAATGAGCAGTTCTTC. Protein sequence: CASSLKRRSSYNEQFF.